The 6 T cell receptor beta chains given below trace back to one sample, sequenced in a study of read filtering for tumor transcriptome and immune sequencing. Molecular barcoded adaptors covering alpha/delta and beta/gamma chains were used on approximately 400 ng RNA. From the reads, TCRdb called clonotypes with MiXCR, one entry per CDR3 protein. The table has about 57,000 distinct CDR3 sequences, 20% seen once. The material sequenced was a population of CD138-negative cells sorted from bone marrow. The receptors come from a donor aged 40 or older with multiple myeloma.

This clonotype has a handful of counts. A single base separates this from a much larger clone, so it may be a read error. The chain carries TRBV18 and TRBJ2-6, with D perhaps given as TRBD1 or TRBD2 (5 bases each). Germline CDR1 is KGHSH and CDR2 is LQKENI. V dropped 2 bases and J dropped 0 bases, with 14 bases sitting between them. The CDR3 has 18 amino acids. Written as DNA, the CDR3 is TGTGCCAGCTCACCATGGGAGCAGGGATCCTCTGGGGCCAACGTCCTGACTTTC. Its protein product is CASSPWEQGSSGANVLTF.

This clonotype was counted ten times or more. The CDR3 DNA is TGTGCCAGCAGTGCCGGTCTTGACCCCACAGATACGCAGTATTTT. The encoded protein is CASSAGLDPTDTQYF. The rearrangement uses TRBV28 and TRBJ2-3; D is undetermined. CDR1 is MDHEN, CDR2 SYDVKM, per germline. V shed 5 bases and J shed 2 bases, with 14 bases lying between them. The CDR3 is 15 amino acids.

This clonotype was observed a few times. A read error is possible here, since a much larger clone lies one base away. The V call is TRBV5-1, the J call TRBJ2-7, with TRBD1 matching 9 bases. The ends lost 7 bases at V and 2 bases at J; junction bases unmatched: 10. The CDR3 has 15 residues. The germline V gene has CDR1 SGHRS and CDR2 YFSETQ. The chain's CDR3 is CASGPGQGSTYEQYF. Here the CDR3 DNA reads TGCGCCAGCGGACCGGGACAGGGTAGCACCTACGAGCAGTACTTC.

For this clonotype: As the CDR3 is not closed by the conserved phenylalanine or tryptophan, this likely results from a read error. The J gene is TRBJ2-1, the V gene TRBV7-3; TRBD2 agrees at 11 bases. J was trimmed by 4 bases and V by 4 bases; bases with no gene match: 3. Germline loops: CDR1 SGHTA, CDR2 FQGTGA. The CDR3 has 15 residues. The CDR3 DNA reads as TGTGCCAGCAGCTATAGCGGGAGGGTGTACAATGAGCAGTTCCTC. Translating gives CASSYSGRVYNEQFL.

The table lists this clonotype with many counts. The chain joins TRBV28 to TRBJ2-1; 12 bases align to TRBD2. V gave up 3 bases and J gave up 10 bases; unmatched junction bases: 4. Germline V gene lookup returns CDR1 MDHEN and CDR2 SYDVKM. This CDR3 has 14 amino acids. Here the CDR3 DNA reads TGTGCCAGCAGTTTCCAAGGACTAGCGGGAGAGCAGTTCTTC. Encoded protein: CASSFQGLAGEQFF.

This chain uses TRBV7-6 with TRBJ2-5; no definite D call. Per the germline V gene, CDR1 is SGHVS and CDR2 is FNYEAQ. Deletions cut 2 bases from V and 4 bases from J, with 17 bases between. The CDR3 covers 16 residues. CDR3 residues: CASSLLESGKTETQYF. CDR3 in DNA: TGTGCCAGCAGCTTATTGGAGAGTGGGAAAACAGAGACCCAGTACTTC.